These 23 T cell receptor beta chains were all obtained from the same sample, sequenced in a study of CD4 and CD8 cells across lung adenocarcinoma regions. One entry per CDR3 protein results from TCRdb running MiXCR on the PCR reads. The sample yields around 4,000 distinct CDR3 sequences, approximately 57% seen once. Sequenced material: CD4+ T cells from the margin of a lung tumor. These receptors were collected from a female donor with lung adenocarcinoma. The CD4 and CD8 labels of this study may be unreliable.

The gene calls are TRBV7-2 and TRBJ2-5; D unclear. This CDR3 is built from 12 residues. CDR1 is SGHTA, CDR2 FQGNSA, per germline. Trimming removed 5 bases at V and 5 bases at J, with 9 bases between. CDR3 in amino acids: CASSPLWETQYF. The CDR3 DNA reads as TGTGCCAGCAGCCCTCTATGGGAGACCCAGTACTTC. The full variable domain, in which reference TRBV7-2 and TRBJ2-5 provide the parts outside the CDR3, is GAGVSQSPSNKVTEKGKDVELRCDPISGHTALYWYRQSLGQGLEFLIYFQGNSAPDKSGLPSDRFSAERTGGSVSTLTIQRTQQEDSAVYLCASSPLWETQYFGPGTRLLVL.

A few counts support this clonotype. The rearrangement uses TRBV18 and TRBJ2-3; D ambiguous. Trimming removed 4 bases at V and 2 bases at J, with 7 bases between. CDR3 length: 13 residues. Germline V CDR1 and CDR2: KGHSH, LQKENI. This CDR3 reads CASSLRITDTQYF. The CDR3 DNA reads as TGTGCCAGCTCACTGCGGATCACAGATACGCAGTATTTT.

The CDR3 is CASSGGPPYNEQFF. CDR3 sequence (DNA): TGTGCCAGCAGTGGCGGGCCCCCCTACAATGAGCAGTTCTTC. The chain joins TRBV6-1 to TRBJ2-1, with D possibly matching TRBD2 (5 bases). This CDR3 spans 14 amino acids. V shed 4 bases and J shed 2 bases, with 9 bases lying between them. CDR1 and CDR2 from the germline V gene are MNHNS and SASEGT.

This chain uses TRBV7-2 with TRBJ2-1; 13 nucleotides agree with TRBD2. The CDR3 is 16 residues long. Trimming at V came to 5 bases and at J to 9 bases, leaving 10 bases not matched to a gene. Germline lookup yields CDR1 SGHTA and CDR2 FQGNSA. CDR3 residues: CASSAGTSGTLGEQFF. The CDR3 DNA reads TGTGCCAGCAGCGCCGGGACTAGCGGGACCTTGGGTGAGCAGTTCTTC.

By share of the sample, this clonotype is large. J is TRBJ1-1 and V is TRBV6-5, with unresolved D. The V and J ends lost 3 bases and 0 bases respectively, with 11 bases between them. CDR3 length: 15 amino acids. Germline V gene data show CDR1 as MNHEY and CDR2 as SVGAGI. The CDR3 coding sequence is TGTGCCAGCAGTTATCGAGATAACATGAACACTGAAGCTTTCTTT. Encoded protein: CASSYRDNMNTEAFF.

This CDR3 is CASSQFRAGRLYEQYF. As DNA, the CDR3 is TGCGCCAGCAGTCAATTCAGGGCAGGGAGGCTCTACGAGCAGTACTTC. V and J are TRBV23-1 and TRBJ2-5; D might be TRBD2 (6 bases). Gene TRBJ2-7 matches the end of the DNA better, so the J call may be wrong. TRBV23-1 is flagged as an ORF with uncertain function. The length of the CDR3 is 16 residues.

A note on this clonotype: One end of the junction fails to match germline, which may point to a read error. V usage is TRBV6-1 and J usage is TRBJ2-3; D is possibly TRBD1 or TRBD2 (7 bases each). The CDR3 has 16 amino acids. The V gene's germline CDR1 is MNHNS and CDR2 SASEGT. CDR3: CASGGGGGPGQETQYF. CDR3 bases: TGTGCCAGCGGGGGGGGAGGGGGCCCGGGCCAAGAGACGCAGTATTTC.

The chain links TRBV4-1 to TRBJ2-1; D is unresolved. The CDR3 extends over 14 amino acids. V dropped 0 bases and J dropped 0 bases, with 3 bases sitting between them. The V gene's germline CDR1 is MGHRA and CDR2 YSYEKL. The CDR3 DNA is TGCGCCAGCAGCCAAGAAAGCTCCTACAATGAGCAGTTCTTC. This sequence encodes CASSQESSYNEQFF.

A remark on this clonotype: At one end the junction does not follow the germline gene, possibly because of a read error. The chain recombines TRBV6-1 with TRBJ2-4; 7 bases agree with TRBD1. The germline V gene has CDR1 MNHNS and CDR2 SASEGT. This CDR3 has 14 residues. This chain's CDR3 is CASSPSRGSYEQYF. DNA for the CDR3: TGTGCCAGCAGCCCTTCCAGGGGGTCGTACGAGCAGTACTTT.

As for this clonotype: A junction boundary mismatches the germline segment, possibly from a read error. The chain joins TRBV6-1 to TRBJ1-2; tentative D call: TRBD1 (5 bases). CDR3 length: 15 amino acids. Per the germline V gene, CDR1 is MNHNS and CDR2 is SASEGT. CDR3 DNA sequence: TGTGCCAGCAGTGAAAGTTGGGTCGGGACCACTGGAGCTTTCTTC. Its translation: CASSESWVGTTGAFF.

V and J are TRBV6-1 and TRBJ2-3, with 9 bases identical to TRBD2. The J call may be mistaken, given a closer DNA end match to TRBJ2-7. Germline CDR1 and CDR2: MNHNS and SASEGT. The CDR3 totals 17 residues. CDR3 loop: CASSPGLAPSSTDMQYF. In DNA form, the CDR3 reads TGTGCCAGCAGTCCGGGACTAGCACCATCTAGCACAGATATGCAGTACTTC.

The V and J genes are TRBV4-1 and TRBJ2-1; D possibly matches TRBD1 or TRBD2 (5 bases each). Germline-derived CDR1 and CDR2 are MGHRA and YSYEKL. Deletions cut 3 bases from V and 0 bases from J, with 9 bases between. The CDR3 is 15 residues long. The CDR3: CASSQGPSSYNEQFF. CDR3 nucleotides: TGCGCCAGCAGCCAGGGACCAAGCTCCTACAATGAGCAGTTCTTC.

Only a few counts were recorded for this clonotype. The chain combines TRBV23-1 with TRBJ2-1; D remains ambiguous. TRBV23-1 is classed as an ORF, of uncertain function. V lost 3 bases and J 5 bases, leaving 8 bases between the germline ends. The CDR3 loop spans 13 amino acids. CDR3 bases: TGCGCCAGCAGTCAGGACCCCCACAATGAGCAGTTCTTC. Translating gives CASSQDPHNEQFF.

A few counts support this clonotype. As DNA, the CDR3 is TGTGCCAGCAGCTCGACTAGCGGGGGGTCCACAGATACGCAGTATTTT. This gives the protein CASSSTSGGSTDTQYF. This rearrangement joins TRBV3-1 to TRBJ2-3; TRBD2 matches 13 bases. V dropped 5 bases and J dropped 2; count of bases not matched to a gene: 4. The germline CDR1 and CDR2 sequences are LGHDT and YNNKEL (reference sequence). The CDR3 is made up of 16 amino acids.

This chain joins TRBV10-3 and TRBJ2-7; possibly TRBD1 or TRBD2 for D (5 bases each). V lost 11 bases, J lost 0 bases, and 14 bases lay in between. CDR3 size: 13 residues. Germline assignment: CDR1 ENHRY and CDR2 SYGVKD. The CDR3: CAEGAGTSYEQYF. The DNA for the CDR3 is TGTGCCGAAGGGGCGGGTACCTCCTACGAGCAGTACTTC.

This clonotype has only a few counts. J is TRBJ1-1 and V is TRBV27; 9 bases match TRBD1. The ends lost 3 bases at V and 1 base at J; junction bases unmatched: 0. This CDR3 spans 14 amino acids. Per germline, CDR1 MNHEY and CDR2 SMNVEV (reference sequence). CDR3 sequence (DNA): TGTGCCAGCAGTTTGACAGGGGGGAACACTGAAGCTTTCTTT. It specifies CASSLTGGNTEAFF.

As to this clonotype: Possible read error: a much larger clone is one base away. This rearrangement joins TRBV6-1 to TRBJ2-1; D is ambiguous. The DNA end favors TRBJ2-7, so the J call may be wrong. The CDR3 length is 13 residues. Per the germline V gene, CDR1 is MNHNS and CDR2 is SASEGT. The CDR3 protein is CASSEGTSDEQYF. The CDR3 nucleotides are TGTGCCAGCAGTGAAGGGACCAGCGATGAGCAGTACTTC.

By share, this clonotype counts as large. CDR3 DNA: TGTGCCAGCAGTTTATCAGGACGGTACAATGAGCAGTTCTTC. Amino acids: CASSLSGRYNEQFF. This sequence joins TRBV27 and TRBJ2-1; D is undetermined. The CDR3 is 14 amino acids. Germline CDR1 and CDR2: MNHEY and SMNVEV (reference sequence). Trimming stripped 0 bases from V and 4 bases from J, with 7 bases between.

As concerns this clonotype: One end of the junction does not line up with germline, which may come from a read error. The V and J genes are TRBV6-1 and TRBJ2-5; 7 bases fit TRBD1. This CDR3 is built from 16 residues. Germline-derived CDR1 and CDR2 are MNHNS and SASEGT. In nucleotides, the CDR3 is TGTGCCAGCGAGGGCTTAGGGGGCCGGGACCAAGAGACGCAGTATTTC. This translates into CASEGLGGRDQETQYF.

In its sample, this clonotype is medium-sized. The gene calls are TRBV11-3 and TRBJ2-1; D not certain. The assigned J gene may be wrong: the sequence end matches TRBJ2-7 better. CDR1 is SGHNT and CDR2 is YENEEA in the germline V gene. The CDR3 runs to 13 residues. The CDR3 is CASSLDSVGEQYF. Here the CDR3 DNA reads TGTGCCAGCAGCTTAGATTCCGTTGGGGAGCAGTACTTC.

Only one count was recorded for this clonotype. The chain uses TRBV6-5 and TRBJ2-5; possibly TRBD2 for D (6 bases). The J call is in doubt because the DNA end fits TRBJ2-7 better. CDR1 is MNHEY, CDR2 SVGAGI, per germline. The CDR3 has 14 amino acids. In DNA form, the CDR3 reads TGTGCCAGCAGTTACCGGGGGACGGCCTACGAGCAGTACTTC. Amino acid sequence: CASSYRGTAYEQYF.

Note on this clonotype: Germline is not matched at one junction end, which may reflect a read error. The chain carries TRBV6-1 and TRBJ2-5, with a tentative D call TRBD2 (7 bases). The CDR3 runs 16 residues. CDR1 is MNHNS and CDR2 is SASEGT in the germline V gene. Here the CDR3 reads CASKGLGGGDQETQYF. The CDR3 nucleotides are TGTGCTAGCAAGGGCTTAGGGGGGGGGGACCAAGAGACCCAGTACTTC.

In its sample, this clonotype was seen a few times. The chain is built from TRBV6-1 and TRBJ2-2; 11 positions match TRBD2. CDR1 and CDR2 (germline): MNHNS, SASEGT. This CDR3 has 18 amino acids. Losses at the gene ends were 1 base for V and 4 bases for J; bases not matched to a gene: 8. The DNA for the CDR3 is TGTGCCAGCAGTGAAGTGATCACTAGCGGGAGTGTCACCGGGGAGCTGTTTTTT. Translated, it gives CASSEVITSGSVTGELFF.